The 30 T cell receptor beta chains given below trace back to one sample, sequenced in a study of monozygotic twins with inflammatory bowel disease. TCRdb re-analyzed the 5' RACE reads; it lists each CDR3 protein once, without DNA. The sample data list fewer than 450,000 distinct CDR3 sequences. The sequenced sample consisted of blood. These TCRs come from a human donor with ulcerative colitis or Crohn's disease, or a healthy co-twin of an affected twin (not recorded which).

J is TRBJ1-5 and V is TRBV20-1; checking the TCRdb D call of TRBD1 is not possible without DNA. The CDR3 has 15 amino acids. Germline V gene lookup returns CDR1 DFQATT and CDR2 SNEGSKA (reference sequence). Here the CDR3 reads CSARVDRTRNQPQHF.

The chain uses TRBV12-3 or TRBV12-4 and TRBJ2-7; with no DNA, the TCRdb D assignment of TRBD2 cannot be verified. The CDR3 totals 15 residues. CDR3 in amino acids: CASSPGTSGGWEQYF.

The chain uses TRBV12-3 or TRBV12-4 and TRBJ2-7; TCRdb gives TRBD1 as the D gene, but with no DNA this cannot be confirmed. The CDR3 has 15 amino acids. CDR3 residues: CASNGGGRTTYEQYF.

The V and J genes are TRBV20-1 and TRBJ2-1; TCRdb gives TRBD2 as the D gene, but with no DNA this cannot be confirmed. CDR3 length: 14 residues. CDR1 and CDR2 from the germline V gene are DFQATT and SNEGSKA (reference sequence). The chain's CDR3 is CSARDRRGGLEQFF.

CDR3 region: CASSILGPDNSPLHF. The V gene is TRBV19, the J gene TRBJ1-6; the D call of TRBD1 rests on TCRdb alone, since no DNA is present to check it. The CDR3 covers 15 residues. The germline gives CDR1 LNHDA, CDR2 SQIVND (reference sequence).

V usage is TRBV28 and J usage is TRBJ1-3. The CDR3 runs to 13 residues. Germline CDR1 MDHEN, CDR2 SYDVKM. CDR3 amino acids: CASSLQSTPRPFF.

The rearrangement joins TRBV28 to TRBJ2-5; TCRdb returns TRBD2, unconfirmable since there is no DNA. Germline CDR1 is MDHEN and CDR2 is SYDVKM. CDR3 length: 16 residues. This chain's CDR3 is CASSLPLAGAQETQYF. Variable domain in full (rest from reference TRBV28 and TRBJ2-5): DVKVTQSSRYLVKRTGEKVFLECVQDMDHENMFWYRQDPGLGLRLIYFSYDVKMKEKGDIPEGYSVSREKKERFSLILESASTNQTSMYLCASSLPLAGAQETQYFGPGTRLLVL.

The rearrangement joins TRBV2 to TRBJ2-2. Per the germline V gene, CDR1 is SNHLY and CDR2 is FYNNEI. The CDR3 has 13 residues. The CDR3 is CASSADINGELFF.

The chain combines TRBV7-2 with TRBJ1-1. The CDR3 runs to 15 residues. Germline V gene lookup returns CDR1 SGHTA and CDR2 FQGNSA. CDR3: CASSPGGAGSTEAFF. Using reference TRBV7-2 and TRBJ1-1 for the parts outside the CDR3, the full variable domain is GAGVSQSPSNKVTEKGKDVELRCDPISGHTALYWYRQSLGQGLEFLIYFQGNSAPDKSGLPSDRFSAERTGGSVSTLTIQRTQQEDSAVYLCASSPGGAGSTEAFFGQGTRLTVV.

The chain has TRBV4-3 and TRBJ1-1; TCRdb lists TRBD1, though no DNA is available to test this call. Germline CDR1 is LGHNA and CDR2 is YSLEER. The CDR3 totals 17 residues. The CDR3 protein is CASSQAPTGELNTEAFF.

This sequence joins TRBV10-3 and TRBJ2-1. CDR1 and CDR2 (germline): ENHRY, SYGVKD. CDR3 size: 14 residues. The chain's CDR3 is CAILPGGAYNEQFF.

V gene TRBV12-3 or TRBV12-4 combines with J gene TRBJ1-2; without DNA, the TCRdb call of TRBD1 cannot be checked. This CDR3 region has 15 residues. The CDR3 reads CASKSNLGTAYGYTF.

The chain couples TRBV20-1 to TRBJ2-5. This CDR3 is 14 amino acids long. Germline CDR1 reads DFQATT; CDR2 reads SNEGSKA (reference sequence). The CDR3 loop reads CSARDIKRGETQYF.

The CDR3 sequence is CASRSGGGGTDTQYF. This chain connects TRBV4-1 to TRBJ2-3; absent DNA, TCRdb's TRBD2 call cannot be checked. The CDR3 spans 15 residues. Germline-derived CDR1 and CDR2 are MGHRA and YSYEKL.

The V gene is TRBV7-2, the J gene TRBJ2-6. The V gene's germline CDR1 is SGHTA and CDR2 FQGNSA. The CDR3 is 14 amino acids. The CDR3 loop is CASSLNHGANVLTF. The entire variable domain, with the rest obtained from reference TRBV7-2 and TRBJ2-6, is as follows: GAGVSQSPSNKVTEKGKDVELRCDPISGHTALYWYRQSLGQGLEFLIYFQGNSAPDKSGLPSDRFSAERTGGSVSTLTIQRTQQEDSAVYLCASSLNHGANVLTFGAGSRLTVL.

The J gene is TRBJ2-5, the V gene TRBV7-2; TCRdb names TRBD1, which stays unverified in the absence of DNA. Germline CDR1 and CDR2: SGHTA and FQGNSA. The CDR3 loop spans 14 amino acids. This chain's CDR3 is CASSSGILRETQYF.

This sequence joins TRBV19 and TRBJ2-4. Germline assignment: CDR1 LNHDA and CDR2 SQIVND (reference sequence). This CDR3 spans 15 amino acids. The CDR3 is CASSRSWGAKNIQYF.

The genes are TRBV12-3 or TRBV12-4 and TRBJ2-7; absent DNA, TCRdb's TRBD1 call cannot be checked. CDR3 length: 14 residues. The CDR3 region is CASRPGTGGGEQYF.

The V gene is TRBV20-1, the J gene TRBJ2-7. The CDR3 is 14 amino acids. Germline loops: CDR1 DFQATT, CDR2 SNEGSKA (reference sequence). CDR3 sequence: CSARESRSPYEQYF.

The rearrangement joins TRBV7-8 to TRBJ2-7; TCRdb reports TRBD1, a call that lacks DNA to check it against. From germline, CDR1 is SGHVS and CDR2 FQNEAQ. This CDR3 has 14 residues. The CDR3 sequence is CASSLATYGNEQYF.

J is TRBJ2-7 and V is TRBV24-1; TCRdb indicates TRBD1, and absent DNA this call remains unverified. The CDR3 is 14 amino acids. CDR1 and CDR2 from the germline V gene are KGHDR and SFDVKD. The CDR3 is CATSHRDRRYEQYF.

The chain is built from TRBV2 and TRBJ1-5; TCRdb proposes TRBD1, but this gene call is untestable without DNA. The CDR3 is 15 residues long. Germline V gives CDR1 SNHLY, CDR2 FYNNEI. The CDR3 reads CASSVEGGGNQPQHF. The complete variable domain, with remaining parts taken from reference TRBV2 and TRBJ1-5, reads EPEVTQTPSHQVTQMGQEVILRCVPISNHLYFYWYRQILGQKVEFLVSFYNNEISEKSEIFDDQFSVERPDGSNFTLKIRSTKLEDSAMYFCASSVEGGGNQPQHFGDGTRLSIL.

CDR3 amino acids: CASSYAWVGEKLFF. V and J are TRBV12-3 or TRBV12-4 and TRBJ1-4. The CDR3 is 14 residues long.

This rearrangement joins TRBV7-3 to TRBJ1-2; the D call of TRBD1 rests on TCRdb alone, since no DNA is present to check it. Germline CDR1 is SGHTA and CDR2 is FQGTGA. This CDR3 has 14 amino acids. CDR3 residues: CASSLGGREYGYTF.

The chain is built from TRBV4-2 and TRBJ2-2; the TCRdb call, TRBD1, lacks DNA for checking. Germline CDR1 LGHNA, CDR2 YNFKEQ. CDR3 size: 16 residues. CDR3 in amino acids: CASSQGTEMNTGELFF.

This sequence joins TRBV4-1 and TRBJ1-4. Germline CDR1 and CDR2: MGHRA and YSYEKL. The CDR3 consists of 15 residues. CDR3 in amino acids: CASSQVWDQNEKLFF.

The CDR3: CSAREIGGNNQPQHF. The chain is built from TRBV20-1 and TRBJ1-5; TCRdb calls TRBD1, which cannot be checked without DNA. The CDR3 is 15 amino acids. Germline lookup yields CDR1 DFQATT and CDR2 SNEGSKA (reference sequence).

The gene calls are TRBV4-1 and TRBJ2-7; TCRdb's D gene call, TRBD1, goes unchecked for lack of DNA. CDR1 is MGHRA, CDR2 YSYEKL, per germline. The CDR3 has 16 residues. CDR3 sequence: CASSPEPGSGDYEQYF.

The genes are TRBV20-1 and TRBJ2-7. Germline V lookup: CDR1 DFQATT, CDR2 SNEGSKA (reference sequence). CDR3 size: 13 residues. The CDR3 here is CSVWRPDNYEQYF.

The V gene is TRBV7-9, the J gene TRBJ1-1; there is no DNA to check the TCRdb D call of TRBD1. The CDR3 has 15 amino acids. Germline V gene data show CDR1 as SEHNR and CDR2 as FQNEAQ (reference sequence). The CDR3 loop is CASSSRQGADTEAFF.